What follows is one T cell receptor (beta chain) and its context. This specimen belongs to a study of CD8+CD57+ T cells in acquired aplastic anemia. This CDR3 contains 17 residues. Trimming took 10 bases from V and 3 from J, leaving 28 bases between them. Germline V gene data show CDR1 as WSHSY and CDR2 as SAAADI. Genomic DNA constituted the template upon which TCR beta VDJ and CDR3 profiling was performed. TCRdb passed the reads through MiXCR, listing each CDR3 protein once. The sample shows 310,000 or so distinct CDR3 sequences, roughly 59% of them seen only once. Patients chosen for sequencing had CD8+CD57+ cells that had expanded, as shown by flow cytometry.

The genes are TRBV10-2 and TRBJ2-7; tentative D call: TRBD2 (7 bases). The sample was sorted CD4+, CD8+, or CD8+CD57+ T cells (not recorded which) from PBMCs. The clonotype was recovered from a human donor with aplastic anemia. Here the CDR3 reads CATSRGGTFSTNYEQYF. For the CDR3, the DNA is TGCGCCACCTCAAGGGGGGGAACATTCTCTACTAACTACGAGCAGTACTTC.